Reported below is one TCR beta chain. Germline values: CDR1 SNHLY, CDR2 FYNNEI. This CDR3 region has 12 residues. V was pared by 8 bases and J by 1 base, with 8 bases between. This entry is derived from a study of blood T cell repertoires in COVID-19. Study details: Researchers got acute and convalescent COVID-19 samples from the United States, Italy and Spain. From T cells, B-cell-depleted T cells, or PBMCs came the material, which was cDNA or gDNA.

Assay: immunoSEQ multiplex PCR; the TCRdb copy retains only in-frame clones and omits some. The sample lists roughly 190,000 clones; 80% to 90% were seen once. The specimen sequenced was peripheral blood. The chain is built from TRBV2 and TRBJ2-5, with D possibly TRBD1 on 6 matching bases. This sequence originates from a woman aged 40 to 50 with COVID-19, enrolled during active disease. The CDR3 here is CASRTAQETQYF. The CDR3 DNA reads TGTGCCAGCCGGACAGCCCAAGAGACCCAGTACTTC. The whole variable domain, remainder taken from reference TRBV2 and TRBJ2-5, is EPEVTQTPSHQVTQMGQEVILRCVPISNHLYFYWYRQILGQKVEFLVSFYNNEISEKSEIFDDQFSVERPDGSNFTLKIRSTKLEDSAMYFCASRTAQETQYFGPGTRLLVL.